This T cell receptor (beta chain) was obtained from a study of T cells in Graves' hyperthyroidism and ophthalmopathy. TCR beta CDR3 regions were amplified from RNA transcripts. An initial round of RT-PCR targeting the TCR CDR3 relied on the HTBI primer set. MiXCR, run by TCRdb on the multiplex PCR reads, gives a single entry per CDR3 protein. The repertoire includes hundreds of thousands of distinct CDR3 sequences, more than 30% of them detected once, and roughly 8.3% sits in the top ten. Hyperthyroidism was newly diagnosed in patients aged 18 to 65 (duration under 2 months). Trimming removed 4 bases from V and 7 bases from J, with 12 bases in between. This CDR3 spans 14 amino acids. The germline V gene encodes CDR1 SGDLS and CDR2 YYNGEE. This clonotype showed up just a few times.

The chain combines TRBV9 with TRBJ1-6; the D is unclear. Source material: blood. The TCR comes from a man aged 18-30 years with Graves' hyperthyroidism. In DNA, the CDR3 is TGTGCCAGCAGCCAAGTAAGCAGGAATTCACCCCTCCACTTT. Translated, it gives CASSQVSRNSPLHF. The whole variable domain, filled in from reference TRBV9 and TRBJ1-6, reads DSGVTQTPKHLITATGQRVTLRCSPRSGDLSVYWYQQSLDQGLQFLIQYYNGEERAKGNILERFSAQQFPDLHSELNLSSLELGDSALYFCASSQVSRNSPLHFGNGTRLTVT.